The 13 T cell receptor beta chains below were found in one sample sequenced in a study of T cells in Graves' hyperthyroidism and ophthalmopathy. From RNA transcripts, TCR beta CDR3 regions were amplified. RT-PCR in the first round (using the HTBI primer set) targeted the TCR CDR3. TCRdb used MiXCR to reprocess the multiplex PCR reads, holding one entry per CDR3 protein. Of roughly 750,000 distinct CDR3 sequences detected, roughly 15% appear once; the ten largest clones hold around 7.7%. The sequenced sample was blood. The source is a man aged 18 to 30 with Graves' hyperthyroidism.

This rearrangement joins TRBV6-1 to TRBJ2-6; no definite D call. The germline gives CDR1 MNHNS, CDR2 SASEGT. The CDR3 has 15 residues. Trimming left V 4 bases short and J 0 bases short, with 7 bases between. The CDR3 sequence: CASSGGDSGANVLTF. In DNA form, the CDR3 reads TGTGCCAGCAGTGGTGGGGACTCTGGGGCCAACGTCCTGACTTTC.

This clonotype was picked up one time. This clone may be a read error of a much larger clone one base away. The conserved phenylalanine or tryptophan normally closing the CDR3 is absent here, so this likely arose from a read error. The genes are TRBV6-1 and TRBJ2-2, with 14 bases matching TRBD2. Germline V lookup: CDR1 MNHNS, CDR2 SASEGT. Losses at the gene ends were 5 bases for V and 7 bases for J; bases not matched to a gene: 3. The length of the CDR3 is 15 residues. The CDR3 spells CASSPGTSGGGELFL. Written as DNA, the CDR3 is TGTGCCAGCAGTCCCGGGACTAGCGGGGGCGGGGAGCTGTTTTTG.

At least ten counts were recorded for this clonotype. In nucleotides, the CDR3 is TGTGCCAGCTCACCCACCTTGGGCACTGAAGCTTTCTTT. Protein sequence: CASSPTLGTEAFF. This chain joins TRBV18 and TRBJ1-1; the D is unclear. The CDR3 consists of 13 residues. Germline V CDR1 and CDR2: KGHSH, LQKENI. V gave up 3 bases and J gave up 4 bases, with 9 bases separating them.

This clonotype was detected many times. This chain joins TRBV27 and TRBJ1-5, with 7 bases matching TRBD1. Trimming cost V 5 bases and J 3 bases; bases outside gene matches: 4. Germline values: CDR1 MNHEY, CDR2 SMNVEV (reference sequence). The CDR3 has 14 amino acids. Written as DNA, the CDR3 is TGTGCCAGCAGTCGGGACAGACTCAATCAGCCCCAGCATTTT. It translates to CASSRDRLNQPQHF.

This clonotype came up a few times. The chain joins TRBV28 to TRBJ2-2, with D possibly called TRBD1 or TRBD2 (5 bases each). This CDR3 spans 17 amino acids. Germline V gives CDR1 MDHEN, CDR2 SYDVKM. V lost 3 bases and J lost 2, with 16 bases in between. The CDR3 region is CASSLRLGPQNTGELFF. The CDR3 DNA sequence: TGTGCCAGCAGTTTGCGCCTGGGACCCCAAAACACCGGGGAGCTGTTTTTT.

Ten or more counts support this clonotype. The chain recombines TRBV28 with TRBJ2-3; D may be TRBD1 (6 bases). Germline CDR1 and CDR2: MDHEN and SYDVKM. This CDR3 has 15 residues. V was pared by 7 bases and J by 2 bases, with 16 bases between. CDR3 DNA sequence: TGTGCCAGCACCCCCAGGGGAGAGTCCACAGATACGCAGTATTTT. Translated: CASTPRGESTDTQYF.

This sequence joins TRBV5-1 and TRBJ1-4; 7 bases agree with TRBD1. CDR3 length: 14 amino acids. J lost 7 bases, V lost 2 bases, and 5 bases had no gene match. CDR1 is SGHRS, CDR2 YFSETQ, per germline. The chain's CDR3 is CASSLGTEGEKLFF. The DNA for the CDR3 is TGCGCCAGCAGCTTAGGGACAGAAGGTGAAAAACTGTTTTTT.

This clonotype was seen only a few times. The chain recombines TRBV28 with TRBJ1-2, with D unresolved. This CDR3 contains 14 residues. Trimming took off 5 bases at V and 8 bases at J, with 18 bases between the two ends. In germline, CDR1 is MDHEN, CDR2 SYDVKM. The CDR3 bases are TGTGCCAGCAGTCGTACATATACCTCTCGGGGCTACACCTTC. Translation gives CASSRTYTSRGYTF.

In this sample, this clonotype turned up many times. The DNA for the CDR3 is TGTGCCAGCAGTTACTGGGGACTAGCGGAGCCGTCAGAGACCCAGTACTTC. It yields the protein CASSYWGLAEPSETQYF. This chain uses TRBV6-6 with TRBJ2-5, with 11 positions matching TRBD2. V shed 1 base, J shed 4 bases, and the junction held 8 bases outside the gene matches. The CDR3 has 17 residues. From germline, CDR1 is MNHNY and CDR2 SVGAGI (reference sequence).

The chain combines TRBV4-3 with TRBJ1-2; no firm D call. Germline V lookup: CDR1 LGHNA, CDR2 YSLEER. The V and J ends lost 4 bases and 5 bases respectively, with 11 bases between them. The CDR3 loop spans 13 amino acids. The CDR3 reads CASSRLDGYGYTF. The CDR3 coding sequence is TGCGCCAGCAGCCGCCTGGACGGGTATGGCTACACCTTC.

CDR3 sequence reads: CASSRSGEGGEQFF. CDR3 in DNA: TGTGCCAGCAGCCGTAGCGGGGAAGGGGGTGAGCAGTTCTTC. The chain has TRBV6-2 or TRBV6-3 and TRBJ2-1; 8 nucleotides match TRBD2. Trimming removed 6 bases from V and 9 bases from J; junction bases left unmatched: 10. CDR1 is MNHEY, CDR2 SVGEGT, per germline. This CDR3 is 14 amino acids long.

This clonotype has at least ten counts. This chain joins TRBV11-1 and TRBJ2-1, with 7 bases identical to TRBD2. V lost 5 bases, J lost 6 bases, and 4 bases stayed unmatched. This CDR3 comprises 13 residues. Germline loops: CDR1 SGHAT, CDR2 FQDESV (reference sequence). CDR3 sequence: CASSPTSINEQFF. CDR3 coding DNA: TGTGCCAGCAGCCCGACTAGCATCAATGAGCAGTTCTTC. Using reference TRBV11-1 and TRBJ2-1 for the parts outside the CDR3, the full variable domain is EAEVAQSPRYKITEKSQAVAFWCDPISGHATLYWYRQILGQGPELLVQFQDESVVDDSQLPKDRFSAERLKGVDSTLKIQPAELGDSAMYLCASSPTSINEQFFGPGTRLTVL.

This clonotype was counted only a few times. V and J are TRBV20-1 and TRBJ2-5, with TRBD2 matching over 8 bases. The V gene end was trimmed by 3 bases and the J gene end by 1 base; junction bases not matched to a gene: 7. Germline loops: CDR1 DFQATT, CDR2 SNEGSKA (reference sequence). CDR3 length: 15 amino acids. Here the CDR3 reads CSASPGRALQETQYF. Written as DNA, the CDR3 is TGCAGTGCTAGTCCCGGGAGGGCCCTCCAAGAGACCCAGTACTTC.